The 13 T cell receptor beta chains below come from one sample, sequenced in a study of cytomegalovirus exposure and HLA in healthy donors. Primers for the PCR totalled 60 Vbeta and 13 Jbeta. TCRdb's copy holds only in-frame clones and misses some; the assay was immunoSEQ multiplex PCR. In the table there are just over 200,000 clones, 75% to 85% of which are singletons. What was sequenced was PBMCs. These receptors all come from a middle-aged woman in good health and CMV-seronegative.

The rearrangement uses TRBV18 and TRBJ1-2; tentative D call: TRBD1 (6 bases). The CDR3 has 13 amino acids. Trimming cost V 0 bases and J 4 bases, with 6 bases left between them. The germline gives CDR1 KGHSH, CDR2 LQKENI. CDR3 sequence reads: CASSPPDSYGYTF. The CDR3 DNA sequence: TGTGCCAGCTCACCACCGGACAGCTATGGCTACACCTTC.

The chain links TRBV10-2 to TRBJ2-7; the match to TRBD2 covers 8 bases. The CDR3 totals 15 residues. V was pared by 6 bases and J by 0 bases, with 7 bases of the junction left unmatched. Per germline, CDR1 WSHSY and CDR2 SAAADI. Here the CDR3 DNA reads TGCGCCAGCAGCCTAGCGGGCACAACCTCCTACGAGCAGTACTTC. Its protein is CASSLAGTTSYEQYF.

This clone was detected only once. Germline and junction disagree at one end, which may indicate a read error. CDR3 in amino acids: CASSEARGVNTEALF. The CDR3 DNA follows: TGTGCCAGCAGTGAAGCTCGGGGGGTGAACACTGAAGCTCTCTTT. This chain uses TRBV2 with TRBJ1-1; D may be TRBD1 (5 bases). Germline loops: CDR1 SNHLY, CDR2 FYNNEI. This CDR3 is built from 15 residues.

The V and J genes are TRBV27 and TRBJ1-2; 8 nucleotides agree with TRBD1. The CDR3 loop spans 17 amino acids. Per germline, CDR1 MNHEY and CDR2 SMNVEV (reference sequence). V lost 7 bases, J lost 3 bases, and 16 bases stayed unmatched. CDR3 sequence reads: CASKGPKEQGEDYGYTF. The CDR3 DNA sequence: TGTGCCAGCAAGGGGCCCAAGGAACAGGGGGAAGACTATGGCTACACCTTC.

The rearrangement joins TRBV7-3 to TRBJ1-1; tentatively, D is TRBD1 (5 bases). The CDR3 sequence is 13 residues long. V lost 4 bases, J lost 7 bases, and 13 bases lay in between. In germline, CDR1 is SGHTA, CDR2 FQGTGA. The CDR3 bases are TGTGCCAGCAGCTCCAACGGGGGAAGTGAAGCTTTCTTT. Protein sequence: CASSSNGGSEAFF.

This clone was recorded once. This sample also contains other DNA sequences that code for the same CDR3. The V and J genes are TRBV5-4 and TRBJ2-3; the match to TRBD2 covers 7 bases. The CDR3 has 14 amino acids. CDR1 is SGHNT, CDR2 YYREEE, per germline (reference sequence). V lost 2 bases to trimming and J lost 2 bases; unmatched junction nucleotides: 2. CDR3: CASSFSGSTDTQYF. The CDR3 DNA follows: TGTGCCAGCAGCTTTAGCGGGTCCACAGATACGCAGTATTTT.

The V gene is TRBV5-8, the J gene TRBJ2-5, with 9 bases identical to TRBD1. The CDR3 has 17 amino acids. Per germline, CDR1 SGHTS and CDR2 YDEGEE. The V gene end was trimmed by 4 bases and the J gene end by 1 base; junction bases not matched to a gene: 11. The CDR3, as DNA: TGTGCCAGCAGCGGCGGACAGGGGCCCTATTCCCAAGAGACCCAGTACTTC. Protein sequence: CASSGGQGPYSQETQYF.

This chain connects TRBV5-1 to TRBJ2-3; D is undetermined. The CDR3 runs 15 residues. Trimming left V 1 base short and J 5 bases short, with 14 bases between. Per the germline V gene, CDR1 is SGHRS and CDR2 is YFSETQ. CDR3 DNA sequence: TGCGCCAGCAGCTTGACTCCACTGCCAGGAGATACGCAGTATTTT. Its translation is CASSLTPLPGDTQYF.

The CDR3 region has the DNA TGCGCCAGCAGGAGGGACAGGGCCCCCGAGCAGTACTTC. Translation gives CASRRDRAPEQYF. The gene calls are TRBV5-1 and TRBJ2-5; 9 bases map to TRBD1. TRBJ2-7 matches the DNA end more closely, so the J call is doubtful. The CDR3 is 13 amino acids. The germline CDR1 and CDR2 sequences are SGHRS and YFSETQ.

The chain carries TRBV5-1 and TRBJ2-2; TRBD2 aligns across 12 bases. The V gene end was trimmed by 0 bases and the J gene end by 7 bases; junction bases not matched to a gene: 7. There are 17 residues in the CDR3. Germline values: CDR1 SGHRS, CDR2 YFSETQ. The CDR3 DNA reads as TGCGCCAGCAGCTTGGTCGGGACTAGCGGGTATGTCGGGGAGCTGTTTTTT. Encoded protein: CASSLVGTSGYVGELFF.

V gene TRBV4-1 combines with J gene TRBJ1-2; D might be TRBD1 (5 bases). V was cut by 0 bases and J by 5 bases, with 16 bases left in between. Germline V lookup: CDR1 MGHRA, CDR2 YSYEKL. This CDR3 comprises 16 residues. CDR3 coding DNA: TGCGCCAGCAGCCAAGAAGAAACAAGGGGTGGATATGGCTACACCTTC. This encodes CASSQEETRGGYGYTF.

The count of this clone is one. The V call is TRBV7-9, the J call TRBJ1-5; 10 positions match TRBD1. This CDR3 region has 18 residues. After removal of 5 bases from V and 0 bases from J, the junction contained 10 bases not matched to a gene. CDR1 and CDR2 from the germline V gene are SEHNR and FQNEAQ (reference sequence). CDR3 nucleotide sequence: TGTGCCAGCAGCGACTCGGGACAGGGGTATTATAGCAATCAGCCCCAGCATTTT. This sequence encodes CASSDSGQGYYSNQPQHF.

The CDR3 DNA reads as TGTGCCTGGAGTCCGACAGTGTTTAGCACAGATACGCAGTATTTT. Protein sequence: CAWSPTVFSTDTQYF. The rearrangement links TRBV30 to TRBJ2-3; tentatively, D is TRBD1 (5 bases). V was shortened by 2 bases and J by 0 bases, with 12 bases between the two germline ends. The CDR3 sequence is 15 residues long. Per germline, CDR1 GTSNPN and CDR2 SVGIG (reference sequence). The full variable domain, in which reference TRBV30 and TRBJ2-3 provide the parts outside the CDR3, is SQTIHQWPATLVQPVGSPLSLECTVEGTSNPNLYWYRQAAGRGLQLLFYSVGIGQISSEVPQNLSASRPQDRQFILSSKKLLLSDSGFYLCAWSPTVFSTDTQYFGPGTRLTVL.